The entry that follows covers one T cell receptor (beta chain) sequence. The data originate from a study of blood T cell repertoires in COVID-19. The junction had 4 bases not matched to a gene; V was cut back by 5 bases and J by 4 bases. This CDR3 region has 14 residues. Germline loops: CDR1 SGHAT, CDR2 FQNNGV. Study processing details: By means of reference gene primer amplification, nucleated cell counts were estimated. Profiled with immunoSEQ multiplex PCR; TCRdb holds only in-frame clones, not every one. V, J and clone size derive from that table, while D and trimming were established from the DNA sequence. The sample carries a few hundred thousand clones, roughly four fifths recorded once.

Sample: peripheral blood. The chain has TRBV11-2 and TRBJ2-5, with 10 bases fitting TRBD1. This sequence was found in a person aged 70 to 85 with COVID-19, enrolled during active disease. The chain's CDR3 is CASSADRGLETQYF. The CDR3 bases are TGTGCCAGCAGCGCCGACAGGGGGCTAGAGACCCAGTACTTC. Drawing the rest from reference TRBV11-2 and TRBJ2-5, the complete variable domain is EAGVAQSPRYKIIEKRQSVAFWCNPISGHATLYWYQQILGQGPKLLIQFQNNGVVDDSQLPKDRFSAERLKGVDSTLKIQPAKLEDSAVYLCASSADRGLETQYFGPGTRLLVL.